This T cell receptor beta chain was recovered during a study of T cell responses to AZD1222 COVID-19 vaccine (dated by TCRdb to 2020 to 2023). In terms of the full investigation: A total of about 240 trial participants underwent TCR sequencing, of whom around 200 received two doses of AZD1222 and some 25 received two doses of the MenACWY control vaccine. Trial participants were enrolled into age subgroups of 18-55, 56-69 and 70-plus years, which contained about 150, 28 and 57 TCR-sequenced participants, respectively.

Comments on this clone: Its antigen remains unidentified. The record has no base qualities; no much larger clone is one base away.

The time point tag for this specimen amounts to: about 28 days (+/-7) after the second vaccine dose. Because spike-specific TCR depth and breadth did not differ between the two schedules, AZD1222 recipients who got a second dose at roughly 4 weeks were pooled with those who got a second dose at roughly 12 weeks. Vaccinee samples came from UK trials COV001 and COV002, including a single-blind randomized controlled phase 2/3 trial of AZD1222 (ChAdOx1 nCoV-19) in healthy adults. For TCRbeta chain sequencing, PBMC samples from trial participants were taken at day 0 and at day 28 after the second dose. According to the germline V gene, CDR1 reads SGDLS and CDR2 reads YYNGEE. Trimming accounts for 1 base at V and 0 bases at J, while the number of junction bases matched to no gene is 1. From the cysteine through the phenylalanine, the CDR3 covers 16 amino acids. CDR3 DNA only is kept here, 48 bases in frame from base 1.

What the study reported, not specific to this receptor: Reportedly, almost half of the unique spike-specific TCRs recognized epitopes lying outside the regions that are mutated in the B.1.351 and B.1.1.7 variants. In the small 56-69-year group, the increase in depth fell short of significance, most likely because of low power. Participants were mostly white British and included more females than males, and it was suggested by the authors that clonal diversity may have been underestimated. Because no day 14 peak-response samples were available, repertoires were characterized only after the peak T cell response. CD4 TCRs associated with the vaccine covered the entire spike protein, and the dominant responses were in regions 160-218 and 743-854. A significant rise in spike-specific TCR breadth and depth was observed after two AZD1222 doses relative to day 0 and relative to MenACWY recipients. Conclusions about previously exposed vaccinees are limited because only five to seven AZD1222 recipients were SARS-CoV-2 seropositive at baseline.

The CDR3 regions of human TCRbeta chains were subjected to immunosequencing. As for how the authors treated the data: Repertoire TCRs were checked for matches against a reference library of SARS-CoV-2-specific TCRs that had been generated using the MIRA antigen-specificity platform. Breadth was defined as the fraction of unique TCRs that were SARS-CoV-2-associated. Depth was defined as the fraction of total T cells that were SARS-CoV-2-associated. Each spike-specific TCR was assigned to its reactive spike region and to a CD4 or CD8 class using the MIRA data. Log10-transformed breadth and depth values were compared by one-way ANOVA with Sidak's multiple comparisons tests. TCRdb mirrors the immuneACCESS table, restricted to in-frame sequences. Some clones are absent from its copies; in checked studies, under half trace to an unresolved V gene, and the reason for the others is unknown. V and J calls and clone size are those listed in that table; D and trimming were worked out from the DNA. This sample is represented by 90,000 or so clones; roughly 90% of them were singletons. Together, the top ten hold just over 5.5% of the sample.

The clonotype originates from an adult who received the AZD1222 COVID-19 vaccine. Rearrangement joined TRBV9 to TRBJ2-1, with 10 bases aligning to TRBD2. The material sequenced was peripheral blood, taken 28 days after the second AZD1222 dose. The CDR3 protein is CASSVLAGASYNEQFF. Here is the DNA: TGTGCCAGCAGCGTACTAGCGGGGGCCTCCTACAATGAGCAGTTCTTC.